This T cell receptor (beta chain) originates from a study of beta chain features in type 1 diabetes. Study-level information: Healthy donors and patients showed comparable age, gender and cell yields.

Reverse transcription of all isolated RNA meant that expressed TCRB transcripts were sequenced. Only in-frame clones appear in the TCRdb table, and some are missing; sequencing was by immunoSEQ multiplex PCR. The table shows about 370,000 clones, with 9.6% occurring only once. The study's findings and limits: Any HLA effect on TCRB rearrangement was left unresolved by small sub-analyses. Overrepresentation of cells with high TCR expression could result from cDNA sequencing. Type 1 diabetes patients showed a moderate but significant shortening of TCRB CDR3s in all four CD4+ subsets.

This clone turned up a few times. Its target is not known. Sequenced sample: central memory CD4+ T cells from blood. This clonotype originated in a man aged 30-40 years with type 1 diabetes.

The CDR3 DNA follows: TGTGCCAGCAGGTTCAGCTCTACGCTCGCTGGCTACACCTTC. It yields the protein CASRFSSTLAGYTF. V and J are TRBV6-6 and TRBJ1-2; D gene unclear. The CDR3 sequence is 14 residues long. CDR1 is MNHNY and CDR2 is SVGAGI in the germline V gene (reference sequence). V lost 6 bases and J 7 bases, leaving 18 bases between the germline ends.